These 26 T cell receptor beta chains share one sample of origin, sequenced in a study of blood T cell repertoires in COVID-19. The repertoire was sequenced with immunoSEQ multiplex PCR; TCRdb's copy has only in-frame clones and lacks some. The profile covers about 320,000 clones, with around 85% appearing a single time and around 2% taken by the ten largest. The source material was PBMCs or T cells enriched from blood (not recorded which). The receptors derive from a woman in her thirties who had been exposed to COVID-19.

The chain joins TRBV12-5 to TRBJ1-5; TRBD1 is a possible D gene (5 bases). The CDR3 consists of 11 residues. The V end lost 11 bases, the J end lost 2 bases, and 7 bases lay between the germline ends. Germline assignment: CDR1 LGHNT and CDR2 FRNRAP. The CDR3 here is CAGGGNQPQHF. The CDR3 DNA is TGTGCTGGAGGGGGCAATCAGCCCCAGCATTTT.

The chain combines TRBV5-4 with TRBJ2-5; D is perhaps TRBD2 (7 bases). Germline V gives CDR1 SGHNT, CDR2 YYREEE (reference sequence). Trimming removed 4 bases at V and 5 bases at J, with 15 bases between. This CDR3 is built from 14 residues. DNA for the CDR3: TGTGCCAGCAGCCCGAAGGGGGGGACGGAGACCCAGTACTTC. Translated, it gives CASSPKGGTETQYF.

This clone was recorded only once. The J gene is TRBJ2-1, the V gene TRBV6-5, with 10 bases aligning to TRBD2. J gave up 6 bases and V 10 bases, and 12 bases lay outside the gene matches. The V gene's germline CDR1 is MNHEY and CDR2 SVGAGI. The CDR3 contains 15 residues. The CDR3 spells CAIRVLAGSLNEQFF. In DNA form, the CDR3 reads TGTGCCATCAGGGTACTAGCGGGATCTCTCAATGAGCAGTTCTTC.

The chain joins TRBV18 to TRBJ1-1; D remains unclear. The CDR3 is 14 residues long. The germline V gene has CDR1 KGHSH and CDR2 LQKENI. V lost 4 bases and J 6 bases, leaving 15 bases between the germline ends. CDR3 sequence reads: CASSQAGLMAEAFF. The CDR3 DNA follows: TGTGCCAGCTCACAAGCGGGCCTGATGGCTGAAGCTTTCTTT.

DNA of the CDR3: TGTGCCACCTACAGCTCTGGGGCCAACGTCCTGACTTTC. The encoded protein is CATYSSGANVLTF. The V call is TRBV12-3 or TRBV12-4, the J call TRBJ2-6; no reliable D call. Trimming removed 10 bases from V and 0 bases from J, with 7 bases in between. The CDR3 extends over 13 amino acids.

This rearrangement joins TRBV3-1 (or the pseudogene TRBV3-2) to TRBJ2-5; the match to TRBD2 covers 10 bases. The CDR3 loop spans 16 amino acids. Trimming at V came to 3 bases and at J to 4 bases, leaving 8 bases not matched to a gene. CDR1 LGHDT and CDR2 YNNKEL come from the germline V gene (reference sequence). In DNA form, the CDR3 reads TGTGCCAGCAGCCATTATAAGCGGGGGGGCCCAGAGACCCAGTACTTC. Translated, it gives CASSHYKRGGPETQYF.

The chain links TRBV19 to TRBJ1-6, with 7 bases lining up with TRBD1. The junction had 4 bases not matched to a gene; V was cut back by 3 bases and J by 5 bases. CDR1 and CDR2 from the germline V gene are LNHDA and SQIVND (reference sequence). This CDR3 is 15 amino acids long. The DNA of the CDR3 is TGTGCCAGTAGTATTGAGACAGGGAATAATTCACCCCTCCACTTT. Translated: CASSIETGNNSPLHF. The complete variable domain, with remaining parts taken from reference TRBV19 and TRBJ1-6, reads DGGITQSPKYLFRKEGQNVTLSCEQNLNHDAMYWYRQDPGQGLRLIYYSQIVNDFQKGDIAEGYSVSREKKESFPLTVTSAQKNPTAFYLCASSIETGNNSPLHFGNGTRLTVT.

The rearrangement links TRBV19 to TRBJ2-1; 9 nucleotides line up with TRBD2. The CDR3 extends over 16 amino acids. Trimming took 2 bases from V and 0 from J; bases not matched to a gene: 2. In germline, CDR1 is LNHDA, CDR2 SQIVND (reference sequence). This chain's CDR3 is CASSISSGTSYNEQFF. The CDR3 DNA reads TGTGCCAGTAGTATATCTAGCGGGACCTCCTACAATGAGCAGTTCTTC. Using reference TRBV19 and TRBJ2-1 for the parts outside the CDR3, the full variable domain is DGGITQSPKYLFRKEGQNVTLSCEQNLNHDAMYWYRQDPGQGLRLIYYSQIVNDFQKGDIAEGYSVSREKKESFPLTVTSAQKNPTAFYLCASSISSGTSYNEQFFGPGTRLTVL.

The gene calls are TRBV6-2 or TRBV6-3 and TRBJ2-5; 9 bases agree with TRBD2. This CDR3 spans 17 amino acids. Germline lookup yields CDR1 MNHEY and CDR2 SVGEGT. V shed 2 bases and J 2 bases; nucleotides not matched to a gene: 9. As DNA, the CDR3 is TGTGCCAGCAGTTACGGGTTAGCGGGGGTACAACAAGAGACCCAGTACTTC. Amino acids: CASSYGLAGVQQETQYF.

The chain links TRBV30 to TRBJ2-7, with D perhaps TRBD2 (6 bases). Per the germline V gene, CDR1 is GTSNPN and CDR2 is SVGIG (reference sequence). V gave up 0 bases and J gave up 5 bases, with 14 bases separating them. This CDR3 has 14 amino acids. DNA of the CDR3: TGTGCCTGGAGTGTACTTAGCGGCAGGCACGAGCAGTACTTC. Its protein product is CAWSVLSGRHEQYF. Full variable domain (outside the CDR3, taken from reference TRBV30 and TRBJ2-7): SQTIHQWPATLVQPVGSPLSLECTVEGTSNPNLYWYRQAAGRGLQLLFYSVGIGQISSEVPQNLSASRPQDRQFILSSKKLLLSDSGFYLCAWSVLSGRHEQYFGPGTRLTVT.

The CDR3 region has the DNA TGTGCCAGCAGCGGGGGTCAGGGGGCGGGCTATGGCTACACCTTC. This translates into CASSGGQGAGYGYTF. J is TRBJ1-2 and V is TRBV9, with 8 bases aligning to TRBD1. Germline V CDR1 and CDR2: SGDLS, YYNGEE. The V and J ends lost 3 bases and 4 bases, in that order; junction bases with no gene match: 8. The CDR3 sequence is 15 residues long.

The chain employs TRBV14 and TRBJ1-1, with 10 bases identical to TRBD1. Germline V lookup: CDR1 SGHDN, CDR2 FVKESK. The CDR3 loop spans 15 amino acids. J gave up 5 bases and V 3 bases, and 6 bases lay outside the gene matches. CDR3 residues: CASSQTGGEGTEAFF. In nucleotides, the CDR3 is TGTGCCAGCAGCCAGACAGGGGGCGAAGGAACTGAAGCTTTCTTT.

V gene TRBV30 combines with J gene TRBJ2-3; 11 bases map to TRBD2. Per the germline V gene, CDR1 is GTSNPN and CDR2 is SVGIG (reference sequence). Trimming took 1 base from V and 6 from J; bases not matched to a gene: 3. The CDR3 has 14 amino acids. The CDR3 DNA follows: TGTGCCTGGAGTGGACTAGCGGGGAGGGATACGCAGTATTTT. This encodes CAWSGLAGRDTQYF.

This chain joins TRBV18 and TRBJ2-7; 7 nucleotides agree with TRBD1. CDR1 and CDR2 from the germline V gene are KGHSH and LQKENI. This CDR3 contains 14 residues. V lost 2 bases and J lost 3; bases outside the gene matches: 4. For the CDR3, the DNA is TGTGCCAGCTCACCAGATCCAGGGGGCTACGAGCAGTACTTC. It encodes CASSPDPGGYEQYF.

CDR3 sequence (DNA): TGTGCCAGCAGCTCCAAGGACAGACCGAACACTGAAGCTTTCTTT. Translating gives CASSSKDRPNTEAFF. The chain carries TRBV7-2 and TRBJ1-1; tentative D call: TRBD1 (6 bases). The CDR3 runs to 15 residues. Looked up from germline, CDR1 is SGHTA and CDR2 is FQGNSA. The V end was cut by 4 bases, the J end by 1 base, with 13 bases between.

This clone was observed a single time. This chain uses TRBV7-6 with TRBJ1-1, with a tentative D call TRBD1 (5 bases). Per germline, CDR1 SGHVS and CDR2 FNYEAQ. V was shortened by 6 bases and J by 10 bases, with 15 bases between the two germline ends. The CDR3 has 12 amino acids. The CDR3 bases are TGTGCCAGCAGGACTGATTTCGGGGGAGCTTTCTTT. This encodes CASRTDFGGAFF.

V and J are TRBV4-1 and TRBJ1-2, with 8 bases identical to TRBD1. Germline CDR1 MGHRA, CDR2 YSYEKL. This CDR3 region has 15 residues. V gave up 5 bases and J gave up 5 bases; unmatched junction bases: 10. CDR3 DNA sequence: TGCGCCAGCAGCAGAACAGGGGGGAATTCGTATGGCTACACCTTC. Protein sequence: CASSRTGGNSYGYTF.

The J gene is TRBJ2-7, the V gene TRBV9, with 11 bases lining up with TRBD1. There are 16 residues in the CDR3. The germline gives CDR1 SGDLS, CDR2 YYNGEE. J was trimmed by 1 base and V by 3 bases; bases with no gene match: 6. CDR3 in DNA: TGTGCCAGCAGCGATTCTGGGGACAGGGGGTCCTACGAGCAGTACTTC. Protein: CASSDSGDRGSYEQYF.

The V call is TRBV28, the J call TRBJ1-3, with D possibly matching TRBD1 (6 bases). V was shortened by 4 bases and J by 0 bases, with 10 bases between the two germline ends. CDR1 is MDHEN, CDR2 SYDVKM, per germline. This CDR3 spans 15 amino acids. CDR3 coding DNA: TGTGCCAGCAGTTCTATGGACAGCTCTGGAAACACCATATATTTT. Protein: CASSSMDSSGNTIYF.

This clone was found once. CDR3 in DNA: TGTGCCAGCAGCTTAGTCGTTGGGGGCAGGTACGAGCAGTACTTC. As protein: CASSLVVGGRYEQYF. The chain recombines TRBV7-9 with TRBJ2-7; D perhaps matches TRBD1 (6 bases). Between the trimmed V and J ends, which lost 1 base and 4 bases, there was a span of 14 bases. Germline values: CDR1 SEHNR, CDR2 FQNEAQ (reference sequence). The length of the CDR3 is 15 residues.

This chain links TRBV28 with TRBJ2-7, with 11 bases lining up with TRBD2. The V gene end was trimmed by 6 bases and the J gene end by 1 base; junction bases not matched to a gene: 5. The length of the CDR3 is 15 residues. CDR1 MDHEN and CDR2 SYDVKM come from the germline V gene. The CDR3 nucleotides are TGTGCCAGCAGGTCAGGGACTAGCGGATCCTACGAGCAGTACTTC. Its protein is CASRSGTSGSYEQYF.

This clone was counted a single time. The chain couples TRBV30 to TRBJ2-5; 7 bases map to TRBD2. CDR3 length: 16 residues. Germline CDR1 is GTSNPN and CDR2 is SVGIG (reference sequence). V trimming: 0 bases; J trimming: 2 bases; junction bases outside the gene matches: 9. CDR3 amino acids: CAWSVASGPSQETQYF. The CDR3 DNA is TGTGCCTGGAGTGTTGCTAGCGGACCGTCTCAAGAGACCCAGTACTTC.

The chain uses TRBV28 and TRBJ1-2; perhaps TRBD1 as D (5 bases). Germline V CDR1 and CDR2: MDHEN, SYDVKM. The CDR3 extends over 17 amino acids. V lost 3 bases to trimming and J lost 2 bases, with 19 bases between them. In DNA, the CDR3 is TGTGCCAGCAGTTTGGGTCCTGGGGGGGGATGGAACTATGGCTACACCTTC. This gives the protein CASSLGPGGGWNYGYTF.

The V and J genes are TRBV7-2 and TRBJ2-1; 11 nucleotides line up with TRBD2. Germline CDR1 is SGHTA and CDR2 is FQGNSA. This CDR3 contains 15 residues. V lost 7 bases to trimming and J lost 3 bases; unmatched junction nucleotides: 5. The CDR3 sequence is CASTLLAGDYNEQFF. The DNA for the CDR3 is TGTGCCAGCACCCTACTAGCGGGGGACTACAATGAGCAGTTCTTC.

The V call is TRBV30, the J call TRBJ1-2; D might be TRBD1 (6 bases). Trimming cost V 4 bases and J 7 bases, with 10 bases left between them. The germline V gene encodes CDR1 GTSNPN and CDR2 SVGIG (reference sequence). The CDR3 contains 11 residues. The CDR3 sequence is CAWKTGIGYTF. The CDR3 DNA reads TGTGCCTGGAAGACAGGAATTGGCTACACCTTC.

The CDR3 DNA reads TGTGCCAGCAGTTTAGTGGCGGGGGGTCCAAGTTTGACCCAGTACTTC. Translated, it gives CASSLVAGGPSLTQYF. V and J are TRBV28 and TRBJ2-5; TRBD2 matches at 8 bases. The CDR3 has 16 amino acids. Germline loops: CDR1 MDHEN, CDR2 SYDVKM. V lost 2 bases and J lost 7; bases outside the gene matches: 12.